These 20 T cell receptor beta chains were sequenced from one sample in a study of shared clonotypes between healthy human individuals. Method: immunoSEQ multiplex PCR; TCRdb's copy keeps in-frame clones and lacks some. The table includes 2 million to 3 million clones, 93% detected once. Sequencing used naive CD4+ T cells from PBMCs. As for subset: CD45RA+ positively selected. The source of these receptors is a young man in good health. Some clones in this sample may be carry-over from other donors' samples.

Of note for this clone: Other DNA sequences in this specimen translate into the identical CDR3. The V and J genes are TRBV6-6 and TRBJ2-5, with TRBD1 identical over 9 bases. The CDR3 length is 16 residues. Germline V gene sequence: CDR1 MNHNY, CDR2 SVGAGI (reference sequence). V lost 5 bases and J lost 2; bases outside the gene matches: 9. CDR3 coding DNA: TGTGCCAGCAGTCCACCGGGACAGGGTATTCAAGAGACCCAGTACTTC. This codes for CASSPPGQGIQETQYF.

The table lists this clone with a few counts. V usage is TRBV27 and J usage is TRBJ1-4; 7 positions match TRBD1. J lost 6 bases, V lost 4 bases, and 8 bases had no gene match. This CDR3 region has 15 residues. The germline V gene encodes CDR1 MNHEY and CDR2 SMNVEV (reference sequence). In nucleotides, the CDR3 is TGTGCCAGCAGTTCCAGACAGGGAAGGGATGAAAAACTGTTTTTT. Protein product: CASSSRQGRDEKLFF. Combining the CDR3 with reference TRBV27 and TRBJ1-4 gives the whole variable domain EAQVTQNPRYLITVTGKKLTVTCSQNMNHEYMSWYRQDPGLGLRQIYYSMNVEVTDKGDVPEGYKVSRKEKRNFPLILESPSPNQTSLYFCASSSRQGRDEKLFFGSGTQLSVL.

V gene TRBV12-1 combines with J gene TRBJ1-1. TRBV12-1 is a recognized pseudogene. The CDR3 runs to 16 residues. The CDR3 here is CASGLAQGPGGTEAFF. As DNA, the CDR3 is TGTGCCAGCGGCTTAGCACAGGGACCCGGGGGCACTGAAGCTTTCTTT.

V gene TRBV5-1 combines with J gene TRBJ2-5; a possible D gene is TRBD2 (6 bases). The CDR3 is 14 amino acids. V lost 0 bases and J lost 5, with 11 bases in between. Germline assignment: CDR1 SGHRS and CDR2 YFSETQ. The CDR3 region is CASSLAGLPETQYF. The CDR3 DNA reads TGCGCCAGCAGCTTGGCGGGACTCCCCGAGACCCAGTACTTC.

This clone was detected only a few times. J is TRBJ1-1 and V is TRBV12-5, with TRBD1 matching 8 bases. Trimming took 2 bases from V and 5 from J; bases not matched to a gene: 10. The CDR3 totals 16 residues. CDR1 is LGHNT and CDR2 is FRNRAP in the germline V gene. CDR3 nucleotide sequence: TGTGCTAGTGGTTTGCGGTTGACAGGGGAAGGGACTGAAGCTTTCTTT. Protein: CASGLRLTGEGTEAFF.

There are a few counts of this clone. V usage is TRBV6-1 and J usage is TRBJ2-5; 11 bases are shared with TRBD2. Losses at the gene ends were 2 bases for V and 5 bases for J; bases not matched to a gene: 10. CDR1 and CDR2 (germline): MNHNS, SASEGT. The CDR3 contains 17 residues. The CDR3 reads CASSETLAGGFRETQYF. The CDR3 bases are TGTGCCAGCAGTGAAACGCTAGCGGGAGGTTTCCGGGAGACCCAGTACTTC.

Comment on this clone: The same CDR3 also results from other DNA sequences found in this sample. The chain couples TRBV9 to TRBJ2-5, with D perhaps given as TRBD1 or TRBD2 (5 bases each). V lost 2 bases and J 5 bases, leaving 10 bases between the germline ends. Germline loops: CDR1 SGDLS, CDR2 YYNGEE. This CDR3 comprises 13 residues. The DNA of the CDR3 is TGTGCCAGCAGCGTGAGGGGAACGGAGACCCAGTACTTC. Translating it yields CASSVRGTETQYF.

CDR3 sequence reads: CASSISRGPTGELFF. The DNA of the CDR3 is TGCGCCAGCAGCATCTCCAGGGGGCCAACCGGGGAGCTGTTTTTT. V is TRBV5-1 and J is TRBJ2-2; TRBD1 matches 8 bases. J lost 5 bases, V lost 4 bases, and 7 bases had no gene match. CDR1 is SGHRS, CDR2 YFSETQ, per germline. The CDR3 is 15 amino acids.

V usage is TRBV5-1 and J usage is TRBJ1-1; TRBD1 matches 9 bases. V shed 4 bases, J shed 5 bases, and the junction held 9 bases outside the gene matches. Germline CDR1 SGHRS, CDR2 YFSETQ. This CDR3 contains 15 residues. CDR3 in DNA: TGCGCCAGCAGCGCCCAGACAGGGGGAAGGACTGAAGCTTTCTTT. Translating gives CASSAQTGGRTEAFF.

The V call is TRBV9, the J call TRBJ2-5; 8 positions agree with TRBD1. Per the germline V gene, CDR1 is SGDLS and CDR2 is YYNGEE. The CDR3 totals 16 residues. Trimming cost V 1 base and J 6 bases; bases outside gene matches: 11. The DNA for the CDR3 is TGTGCCAGCAGCGTAAGCGTGGCAGGGGGCGCGAAGACCCAGTACTTC. Encoded protein: CASSVSVAGGAKTQYF.

This clone was seen more than once but under ten times. The V and J genes are TRBV19 and TRBJ1-1; no clear D gene. The ends were cut back, 5 bases at V and 11 bases at J, with 24 bases in the middle. The germline CDR1 and CDR2 sequences are LNHDA and SQIVND (reference sequence). This CDR3 region has 15 residues. CDR3 sequence reads: CASSRNTGGIWRAFF. As DNA, the CDR3 is TGTGCCAGTAGTCGGAACACGGGTGGGATCTGGCGGGCTTTCTTT.

This clone has only one observation. V usage is TRBV10-3 and J usage is TRBJ1-2, with 8 positions matching TRBD1. V was clipped by 6 bases and J by 3 bases; unmatched bases: 9. Looked up from germline, CDR1 is ENHRY and CDR2 is SYGVKD. The CDR3 covers 15 residues. The chain's CDR3 is CAISLKTGADYGYTF. The CDR3 nucleotides read TGTGCCATCAGCCTTAAGACAGGGGCGGACTATGGCTACACCTTC.

The CDR3 sequence is CASSPGWRQGAGELFF. CDR3 coding DNA: TGTGCCAGCAGCCCCGGGTGGCGTCAGGGAGCCGGGGAGCTGTTTTTT. V gene TRBV11-3 combines with J gene TRBJ2-2, with D possibly being TRBD1 or TRBD2 (5 bases each). V lost 5 bases and J 6 bases, leaving 19 bases between the germline ends. Germline assignment: CDR1 SGHNT and CDR2 YENEEA. The CDR3 has 16 residues.

The rearrangement uses TRBV27 and TRBJ2-7; no definite D call. The germline gives CDR1 MNHEY, CDR2 SMNVEV (reference sequence). Trimming removed 6 bases at V and 12 bases at J, with 15 bases between. There are 11 residues in the CDR3. This CDR3 is CASRKKVGPYF. The CDR3 nucleotides are TGTGCCAGCAGAAAGAAGGTAGGGCCGTACTTC.

V usage is TRBV5-6 and J usage is TRBJ2-1; D is possibly TRBD2 (6 bases). The CDR3 totals 13 residues. From germline, CDR1 is SGHDT and CDR2 YYEEEE. Trimming removed 4 bases at V and 9 bases at J, with 14 bases between. In DNA, the CDR3 is TGTGCCAGCAGCGAAAGGACGCGGGGTGAGCAGTTCTTC. Its translation: CASSERTRGEQFF. The full variable domain, with the rest looked up from reference TRBV5-6 and TRBJ2-1, is DAGVTQSPTHLIKTRGQQVTLRCSPKSGHDTVSWYQQALGQGPQFIFQYYEEEERQRGNFPDRFSGHQFPNYSSELNVNALLLGDSALYLCASSERTRGEQFFGPGTRLTVL.

This chain connects TRBV2 to TRBJ2-1; 9 positions match TRBD2. The germline V gene has CDR1 SNHLY and CDR2 FYNNEI. The ends lost 6 bases at V and 8 bases at J; junction bases unmatched: 8. This CDR3 comprises 14 residues. The CDR3 spells CASRRAGGRDEQFF. For the CDR3, the DNA is TGTGCCAGCAGGAGAGCGGGAGGTAGGGATGAGCAGTTCTTC.

This rearrangement joins TRBV11-2 to TRBJ2-7; TRBD2 matches 14 bases. From germline, CDR1 is SGHAT and CDR2 FQNNGV. This CDR3 is built from 16 residues. V was pared by 5 bases and J by 3 bases, with 6 bases of the junction left unmatched. The CDR3 bases are TGTGCCAGCAGCCGACCGGGACTAGCGGGAGTCTACGAGCAGTACTTC. It is translated as CASSRPGLAGVYEQYF.

The genes are TRBV19 and TRBJ1-4; weak D call: TRBD1 (5 bases). Trimming stripped 8 bases from V and 5 bases from J, with 12 bases between. CDR3 length equals 13 residues. Germline CDR1 reads LNHDA; CDR2 reads SQIVND (reference sequence). Here the CDR3 DNA reads TGTGCCAGTTCAAGGGGAGACAATGAAAAACTGTTTTTT. The encoded protein is CASSRGDNEKLFF.

With respect to this clone: In the same sample, other DNA sequences code for this CDR3. This sequence joins TRBV20-1 and TRBJ2-3, with D uncertain. Germline V gives CDR1 DFQATT, CDR2 SNEGSKA (reference sequence). The CDR3 contains 11 residues. The V and J ends lost 6 bases and 6 bases respectively, with 10 bases between them. Written as DNA, the CDR3 is TGCAGTGCGCCACTGGGGGATACGCAGTATTTT. It codes for CSAPLGDTQYF.

The chain has TRBV15 and TRBJ2-3; weak D call: TRBD1 (5 bases). V shed 3 bases and J shed 0 bases, with 13 bases lying between them. The CDR3 contains 16 residues. The V gene's germline CDR1 is LNHNV and CDR2 YYDKDF (reference sequence). The CDR3 nucleotides are TGTGCCACCAGCAGGACACAGGTTCTGAGCACAGATACGCAGTATTTT. Its protein product is CATSRTQVLSTDTQYF.